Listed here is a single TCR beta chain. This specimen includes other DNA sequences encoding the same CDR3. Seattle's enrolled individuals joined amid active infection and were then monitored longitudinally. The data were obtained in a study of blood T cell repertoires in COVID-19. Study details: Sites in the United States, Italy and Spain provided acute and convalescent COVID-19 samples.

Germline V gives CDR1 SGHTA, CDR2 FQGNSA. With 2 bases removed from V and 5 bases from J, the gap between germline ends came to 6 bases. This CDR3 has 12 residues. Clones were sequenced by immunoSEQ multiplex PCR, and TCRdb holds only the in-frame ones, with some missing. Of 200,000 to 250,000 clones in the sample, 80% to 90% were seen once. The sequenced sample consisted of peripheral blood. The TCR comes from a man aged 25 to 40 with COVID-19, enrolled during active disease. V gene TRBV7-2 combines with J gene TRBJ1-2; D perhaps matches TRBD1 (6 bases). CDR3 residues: CASSLQGYGYTF. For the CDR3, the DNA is TGTGCCAGCAGCTTACAGGGGTATGGCTACACCTTC.